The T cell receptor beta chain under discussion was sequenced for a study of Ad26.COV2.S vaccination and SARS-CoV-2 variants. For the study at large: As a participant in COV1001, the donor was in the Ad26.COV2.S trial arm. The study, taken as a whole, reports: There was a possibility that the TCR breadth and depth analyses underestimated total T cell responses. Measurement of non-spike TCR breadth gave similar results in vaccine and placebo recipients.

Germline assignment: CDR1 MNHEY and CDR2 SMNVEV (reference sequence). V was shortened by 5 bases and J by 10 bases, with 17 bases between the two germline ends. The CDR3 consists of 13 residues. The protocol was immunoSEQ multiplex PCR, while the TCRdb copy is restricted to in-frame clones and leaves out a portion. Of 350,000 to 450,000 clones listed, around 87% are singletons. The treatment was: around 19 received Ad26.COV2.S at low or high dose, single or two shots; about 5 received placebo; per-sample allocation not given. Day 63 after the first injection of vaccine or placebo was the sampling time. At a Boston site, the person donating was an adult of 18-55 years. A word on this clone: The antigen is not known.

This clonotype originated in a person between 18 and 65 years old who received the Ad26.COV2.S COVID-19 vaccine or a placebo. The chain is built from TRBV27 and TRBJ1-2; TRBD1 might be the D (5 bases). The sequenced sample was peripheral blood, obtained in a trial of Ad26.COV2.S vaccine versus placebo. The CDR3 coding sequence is TGTGCCAGCAGTCCGTCCCGGGACGGGTTCTACACCTTC. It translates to CASSPSRDGFYTF.